These 13 T cell receptor beta chains came from one sample sequenced in a study of T cells in Graves' hyperthyroidism and ophthalmopathy (dated by TCRdb to the late 2010s). Receptor libraries were prepared by multiplex PCR. Sequencing used an Illumina HiSeq 2000. The TCR beta CDR3 regions were amplified from RNA transcripts. The TCR CDR3 was subjected to a first round of RT-PCR using the HTBI primer set and the Qiagen OneStep RT-PCR kit. In TCRdb, the public reads were trimmed at Q25 with fastp and aligned with MiXCR, with productive beta chains retained. Rows are combined by CDR3 protein, so each entry shows the most common genes and DNA. Across this sample there are around 760,000 distinct CDR3 sequences, with roughly 32% seen only once. The top ten hold roughly 30% of the sample. Sequenced sample: blood. Receptor source: a woman in her forties with Graves' hyperthyroidism.

The V gene is TRBV4-3, the J gene TRBJ2-2; no clear D. In germline, CDR1 is LGHNA, CDR2 YSLEER. This CDR3 spans 17 amino acids. V was clipped by 0 bases and J by 4 bases, with 15 bases between them. The CDR3 region has the DNA TGCGCCAGCAGCCAAGATACTCCGTTCTCCCTCACCGGGGAGCTGTTTTTT. Its protein product is CASSQDTPFSLTGELFF.

Ten or more counts support this clonotype. The chain uses TRBV7-9 and TRBJ2-5; D is ambiguous. The CDR3 is 13 residues long. Trimming took off 2 bases at V and 5 bases at J, with 9 bases between the two ends. CDR1 and CDR2 (germline): SEHNR, FQNEAQ (reference sequence). CDR3 sequence reads: CASSLSSLETQYF. The CDR3 bases are TGTGCCAGCAGCTTAAGTTCCCTGGAGACCCAGTACTTC.

This clonotype was recorded many times. This chain links TRBV2 with TRBJ1-1; no clear D. The CDR3 length is 12 residues. CDR1 is SNHLY and CDR2 is FYNNEI in the germline V gene. Deletions cut 7 bases from V and 1 base from J, with 7 bases between. The CDR3 reads CASKGRNTEAFF. CDR3 DNA: TGTGCCAGCAAAGGCAGGAACACTGAAGCTTTCTTT.

This clonotype was picked up many times. The chain has TRBV6-5 and TRBJ1-6; no clear D. CDR1 and CDR2 (germline): MNHEY, SVGAGI. Deletions cut 6 bases from V and 7 bases from J, with 10 bases between. The CDR3 extends over 13 amino acids. The CDR3: CASRRVVNSPLHF. DNA for the CDR3: TGTGCCAGCAGAAGGGTTGTGAATTCACCCCTCCACTTT.

In this sample, this clonotype turned up many times. The V call is TRBV7-2, the J call TRBJ2-5; D possibly matches TRBD1 or TRBD2 (6 bases each). The CDR3 spans 17 residues. V dropped 1 base and J dropped 5 bases, with 20 bases sitting between them. Per the germline V gene, CDR1 is SGHTA and CDR2 is FQGNSA. CDR3 in amino acids: CASSLGGRGALSETQYF. As DNA, the CDR3 is TGTGCCAGCAGCTTAGGTGGTAGGGGGGCGTTGAGCGAGACCCAGTACTTC. The variable domain in full, completed from reference TRBV7-2 and TRBJ2-5, reads GAGVSQSPSNKVTEKGKDVELRCDPISGHTALYWYRQSLGQGLEFLIYFQGNSAPDKSGLPSDRFSAERTGGSVSTLTIQRTQQEDSAVYLCASSLGGRGALSETQYFGPGTRLLVL.

This clonotype was counted many times. The rearrangement links TRBV4-3 to TRBJ1-6, with a tentative D call TRBD1 (6 bases). Germline CDR1 and CDR2: LGHNA and YSLEER. The CDR3 runs 15 residues. Trimming cost V 3 bases and J 8 bases, with 14 bases left between them. The CDR3 DNA sequence: TGCGCCAGCAGCCAGATAGACAGGTCTTATTCACCCCTCCACTTT. Protein: CASSQIDRSYSPLHF.

This chain connects TRBV5-1 to TRBJ1-2; possibly TRBD1 for D (5 bases). The CDR3 is 14 amino acids. Germline CDR1 reads SGHRS; CDR2 reads YFSETQ. V was pared by 4 bases and J by 3 bases, with 13 bases between. The DNA for the CDR3 is TGCGCCAGCAGCCGGACGGGGGTGGACTATGGCTACACCTTC. Its translation is CASSRTGVDYGYTF.

V is TRBV6-1 and J is TRBJ1-1; D is undetermined. V lost 3 bases and J lost 1, with 6 bases in between. The CDR3 loop spans 13 amino acids. The germline V gene encodes CDR1 MNHNS and CDR2 SASEGT. The chain's CDR3 is CASSERPNTEAFF. In DNA, the CDR3 is TGTGCCAGCAGTGAGAGACCGAACACTGAAGCTTTCTTT.

The rearrangement joins TRBV6-5 to TRBJ1-3; no firm D call. Germline V gives CDR1 MNHEY, CDR2 SVGAGI. V dropped 0 bases and J dropped 0 bases, with 3 bases sitting between them. The CDR3 contains 14 residues. CDR3 nucleotide sequence: TGTGCCAGCAGTTACTCGGTCTCTGGAAACACCATATATTTT. Amino acid sequence: CASSYSVSGNTIYF.

At least ten counts were recorded for this clonotype. The V and J genes are TRBV25-1 and TRBJ1-4; D ambiguous. In germline, CDR1 is MGHDK, CDR2 SYGVNS. The CDR3 is 16 amino acids. Deletions cut 4 bases from V and 3 bases from J, with 15 bases between. The CDR3 coding sequence is TGTGCCAGCAGTGGTCGGAGGGTAGGACCTAATGAAAAACTGTTTTTT. Protein: CASSGRRVGPNEKLFF.

There are many counts of this clonotype. V usage is TRBV7-2 and J usage is TRBJ1-2; no firm D call. Between the trimmed V and J ends, which lost 2 bases and 0 bases, there was a span of 4 bases. In germline, CDR1 is SGHTA, CDR2 FQGNSA. The CDR3 is 13 amino acids. The CDR3 DNA reads TGTGCCAGCAGCTTACAAACTAACTATGGCTACACCTTC. Translating it yields CASSLQTNYGYTF.

Worth noting for this clonotype: One junction end disagrees with the germline gene, perhaps due to a read error. The chain recombines TRBV5-1 with TRBJ1-1; D remains unclear. CDR1 is SGHRS and CDR2 is YFSETQ in the germline V gene. CDR3 length: 15 residues. The CDR3 sequence is CASSTLESLNTGAFF. CDR3 DNA: TGCGCCAGCAGTACATTAGAGTCACTGAACACTGGAGCTTTCTTT.

The genes are TRBV5-1 and TRBJ1-4; no clear D gene. CDR3 size: 12 residues. Germline V CDR1 and CDR2: SGHRS, YFSETQ. V shed 4 bases and J shed 7 bases, with 8 bases lying between them. CDR3 residues: CASSGSSEKLFF. For the CDR3, the DNA is TGCGCCAGCAGCGGCTCCAGTGAAAAACTGTTTTTT.